This is a list of T cell receptor beta chains from one sample in a study of blood T cell repertoires in COVID-19. Clones were read by immunoSEQ multiplex PCR, and TCRdb kept only the in-frame ones, dropping some. Of around 50,000 clones in the sample, roughly 80% were seen once. Specimen: peripheral blood. These receptors were taken from a human donor in a cohort sampled during active COVID-19. Both conserved end residues are part of each CDR3. A D gene is named only where the DNA matches it firmly. Expanded clones get a size class; other rows say once, few or many, or leave the size out.

d_call clone_size j_call v_call cdr3_aa cdr3_nt
TRBD1 - TRBJ2-7 TRBV19 CASSGTGSYEQYF TGTGCCAGTTCCGGGACAGGGTCCTACGAGCAGTACTTC
- - TRBJ2-7 TRBV29-1 CSVVDRPFSYEQYF TGCAGCGTTGTAGACAGGCCGTTCTCCTACGAGCAGTACTTC
TRBD1 - TRBJ1-6 TRBV10-1 CASSSGQQNSPLHF TGCGCCAGCAGTTCGGGACAGCAAAATTCACCCCTCCACTTT
- - TRBJ2-3 TRBV5-1 CASSTGGTFGGTQYF TGCGCCTCTAGCACAGGCGGGACCTTCGGGGGAACGCAGTATTTT
- - TRBJ2-1 TRBV3-1/TRBV3-2 CASSQAKAVSGQFF TGTGCCAGCAGCCAAGCCAAGGCGGTTTCGGGGCAGTTCTTC
TRBD1 - TRBJ2-7 TRBV11-3 CASSLSGTGSYEQYF TGTGCCAGCAGCCTTTCCGGGACAGGAAGCTACGAGCAGTACTTC
- - TRBJ2-3 TRBV15 CATSRGEAGDTQYF TGTGCCACCAGCAGAGGGGAGGCCGGGGATACGCAGTATTTT
TRBD2 - TRBJ2-1 TRBV29-1 CSVEDLRAGGKFF TGCAGCGTTGAAGATCTTAGGGCGGGGGGGAAGTTCTTC
- - TRBJ2-2 TRBV5-5 CASSFGGRAGELFF TGTGCCAGCAGCTTCGGGGGTCGGGCCGGGGAGCTGTTTTTT
- - TRBJ1-1 TRBV7-2 CASSFGRNAEAFF TGTGCCAGCAGCTTTGGGAGGAACGCTGAAGCTTTCTTT
- - TRBJ1-1 TRBV6-5 CASSYGGNTEAFF TGTGCCAGCAGTTATGGAGGGAACACTGAAGCTTTCTTT
TRBD1 - TRBJ2-3 TRBV30 CAWGTGIDTQYF TGTGCCTGGGGGACAGGGATAGATACGCAGTATTTT
TRBD1 - TRBJ1-5 TRBV7-2 CASSSGQGSNQPQHF TGTGCCAGCAGCTCGGGACAGGGGAGCAATCAGCCCCAGCATTTT
- - TRBJ2-1 TRBV3-1/TRBV3-2 CASSLLRGEQFF TGTGCCAGCAGCCTTTTGCGGGGTGAGCAGTTCTTC
- - TRBJ1-1 TRBV12-3/TRBV12-4 CASSLMEGTEAFF TGTGCCAGCAGTTTGATGGAGGGCACTGAAGCTTTCTTT
TRBD1 - TRBJ1-3 TRBV10-3 CAIRQDRGGNTIYF TGTGCCATCAGGCAGGACAGGGGTGGAAACACCATATATTTT
- - TRBJ1-3 TRBV2 CASAGRTARSGNTIYF TGTGCCAGCGCCGGAAGGACAGCTCGTTCTGGAAACACCATATATTTT
TRBD1 - TRBJ1-2 TRBV7-2 CASSPGQGAGGYTF TGTGCCAGCAGTCCCGGACAGGGGGCTGGTGGCTACACCTTC
- - TRBJ1-2 TRBV6-5 CASSYGGNYGYTF TGTGCCAGCAGTTACGGAGGGAACTATGGCTACACCTTC
TRBD2 - TRBJ2-3 TRBV7-9 CASSLGGLAGLTDTQYF TGTGCCAGCTCCCTCGGAGGGCTAGCGGGGCTCACAGATACGCAGTATTTT
- - TRBJ1-2 TRBV24-1 CATSDPGRTSGYGYTF TGTGCCACCAGTGACCCTGGGCGCACCTCTGGCTATGGCTACACCTTC
TRBD2 many TRBJ2-3 TRBV5-1 CASSLAGSGGTDTQYF TGCGCCAGCAGCTTGGCCGGGAGCGGGGGCACAGATACGCAGTATTTT
TRBD1 - TRBJ2-4 TRBV3-1/TRBV3-2 CASSQVGGQASYF TGTGCCAGCAGCCAAGTCGGGGGACAGGCCTCTTACTTC
- few TRBJ1-1 TRBV11-2 CASSFPTGRNTEAFF TGTGCCAGCAGCTTCCCTACAGGGAGGAACACTGAAGCTTTCTTT
TRBD1 - TRBJ2-1 TRBV5-1 CASSLLFLVQGENEQFF TGCGCCAGCAGCTTGTTGTTTTTGGTACAGGGGGAAAATGAGCAGTTCTTC
TRBD1 few TRBJ1-2 TRBV5-1 CASSPPGQEGILNYGYTF TGCGCCAGCAGCCCCCCGGGACAGGAGGGTATATTAAACTATGGCTACACCTTC
TRBD2 - TRBJ2-1 TRBV5-6 CASSLGGLAVYNEQFF TGTGCCAGCAGCTTGGGGGGACTAGCGGTTTACAATGAGCAGTTCTTC
- once TRBJ2-7 TRBV15 CATSRDRKAEQYF TGTGCCACCAGCAGAGATCGAAAAGCCGAGCAGTACTTC
- - TRBJ2-1 TRBV9 CASSVDFSDGYNEQFF TGTGCCAGCAGCGTAGATTTCAGCGACGGATACAATGAGCAGTTCTTC
- - TRBJ1-6 TRBV27 CASSLEWTASYNSPLHF TGTGCCAGCAGTTTGGAGTGGACAGCCTCCTATAATTCACCCCTCCACTTT
- once TRBJ2-1 TRBV12-3/TRBV12-4 CASRSQGRHEQFF TGTGCCAGCAGGAGTCAGGGGCGGCATGAGCAGTTCTTC
TRBD1 - TRBJ1-2 TRBV3-1/TRBV3-2 CASSQEATGRNYGYTF TGTGCCAGCAGCCAAGAAGCGACAGGGCGAAACTATGGCTACACCTTC
- - TRBJ1-4 TRBV6-5 CASSYSTARLNEKLFF TGTGCCAGCAGTTACTCGACAGCTCGCTTGAATGAAAAACTGTTTTTT
TRBD2 - TRBJ2-1 TRBV5-5 CASSLASGGGSYNEQFF TGTGCCAGCAGCTTGGCTAGCGGTGGGGGGTCCTACAATGAGCAGTTCTTC
TRBD2 few TRBJ2-3 TRBV27 CASKFGVAGGVSTDTQYF TGTGCCAGCAAATTCGGTGTAGCGGGGGGGGTCTCCACAGATACGCAGTATTTT
- - TRBJ1-6 TRBV7-2 CASSLPFSPLHF TGTGCCAGCAGCTTACCGTTTTCACCCCTCCACTTT
- - TRBJ1-6 TRBV6-5 CASSYREEGNSPLHF TGTGCCAGCAGTTACCGCGAGGAGGGTAATTCACCCCTCCACTTT
- - TRBJ2-7 TRBV3-1/TRBV3-2 CASSSGYEQYF TGTGCCAGCAGCTCGGGCTACGAGCAGTACTTC
- - TRBJ2-1 TRBV7-9 CASSSGRGGEQFF TGTGCCAGCAGCTCCGGACGAGGAGGGGAGCAGTTCTTC
- once TRBJ2-1 TRBV4-1 CASSQDGTQYNEQFF TGCGCCAGCAGCCAAGACGGGACTCAATACAATGAGCAGTTCTTC
TRBD1 - TRBJ2-2 TRBV25-1 CASSRQGLNTGELFF TGTGCCAGCAGCAGACAGGGATTGAACACCGGGGAGCTGTTTTTT
TRBD1 - TRBJ2-6 TRBV7-2 CATSGGSGANVLTF TGTGCCACCTCAGGGGGCAGTGGGGCCAACGTCCTGACTTTC
- - TRBJ1-5 TRBV28 CASSLGSGLGPQHF TGTGCCAGCAGTTTAGGTAGTGGCCTAGGGCCCCAGCATTTT
TRBD1 - TRBJ1-4 TRBV19 CASSQTGLGEKLFF TGTGCCAGTAGTCAGACAGGGTTGGGCGAAAAACTGTTTTTT
- few TRBJ1-3 TRBV7-2 CASRPPGEHFSGNTIYF TGTGCCAGCAGACCCCCGGGAGAGCACTTCTCTGGAAACACCATATATTTT
TRBD1 - TRBJ1-3 TRBV6-5 CASSYAGQGSGNTIYF TGTGCCAGCAGTTACGCGGGACAGGGTTCTGGAAACACCATATATTTT
- medium-sized TRBJ2-2 TRBV29-1 CSGEDTGELFF TGCAGCGGGGAGGACACCGGGGAGCTGTTTTTT
- - TRBJ1-5 TRBV19 CASSDPQKPQHF TGTGCCAGTAGCGATCCCCAGAAGCCCCAGCATTTT
TRBD1 - TRBJ1-2 TRBV19 CATRTGHYGYTF TGTGCCACCAGGACAGGGCACTATGGCTACACCTTC
- - TRBJ1-2 TRBV7-9 CASSLSAASQGGYTF TGTGCCAGCAGCTTATCGGCGGCCTCTCAGGGTGGCTACACCTTC
TRBD1 - TRBJ1-6 TRBV9 CASRRQGKNSPLHF TGTGCCAGCAGACGACAGGGTAAGAATTCACCCCTCCACTTT
- - TRBJ2-7 TRBV13 CASSFRGGSSYEQYF TGTGCCAGCAGCTTTAGGGGGGGGAGCTCCTACGAGCAGTACTTC
TRBD2 - TRBJ2-1 TRBV7-2 CASSGPGLSYNEQFF TGTGCCAGCAGCGGCCCGGGACTATCCTACAATGAGCAGTTCTTC
- - TRBJ1-2 TRBV7-8 CASSLRTPLGYGYTF TGTGCCAGCAGCTTGAGGACACCCCTAGGGTATGGCTACACCTTC
- - TRBJ2-3 TRBV3-1/TRBV3-2 CASSQGTTRGTDTQYF TGTGCCAGCAGCCAAGGGACTACGAGAGGCACAGATACGCAGTATTTT
TRBD2 - TRBJ2-1 TRBV6-4 CASSWTSGTGGQFF TGTGCCAGCAGCTGGACTAGTGGGACTGGGGGGCAGTTCTTC
- - TRBJ2-7 TRBV6-5 CASSYSRDRDYEQYF TGTGCCAGCAGTTACTCGCGGGACAGAGACTACGAGCAGTACTTC
TRBD1 once TRBJ1-5 TRBV15 CATSRERTGVDQPQHF TGTGCCACCAGCAGAGAGCGGACAGGGGTGGATCAGCCCCAGCATTTT
- - TRBJ1-1 TRBV4-3 CASSQETRGSTEAFF TGCGCCAGCAGCCAAGAGACCCGAGGGAGCACTGAAGCTTTCTTT